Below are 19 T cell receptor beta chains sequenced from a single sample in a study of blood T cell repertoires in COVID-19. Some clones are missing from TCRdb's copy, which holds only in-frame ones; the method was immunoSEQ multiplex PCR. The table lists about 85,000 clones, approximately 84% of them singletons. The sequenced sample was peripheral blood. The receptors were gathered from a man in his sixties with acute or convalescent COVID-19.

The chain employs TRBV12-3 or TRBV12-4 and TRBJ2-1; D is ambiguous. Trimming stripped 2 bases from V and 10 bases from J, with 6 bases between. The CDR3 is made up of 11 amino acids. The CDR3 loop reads CASSLSREQFF. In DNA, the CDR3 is TGTGCCAGCAGTTTATCCAGAGAGCAGTTCTTC.

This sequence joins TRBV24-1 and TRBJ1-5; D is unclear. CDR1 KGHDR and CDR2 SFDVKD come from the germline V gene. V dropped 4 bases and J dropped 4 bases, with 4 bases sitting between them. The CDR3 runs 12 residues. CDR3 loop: CATSDNNQPQHF. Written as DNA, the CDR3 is TGTGCCACCAGTGACAATAATCAGCCCCAGCATTTT.

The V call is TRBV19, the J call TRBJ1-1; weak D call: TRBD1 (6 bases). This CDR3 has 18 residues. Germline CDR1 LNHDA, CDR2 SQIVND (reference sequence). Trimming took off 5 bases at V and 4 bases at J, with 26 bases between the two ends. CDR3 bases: TGTGCCAGTAGTGACACGGCTTGGGGAGCAGGGGTGGGCACTGAAGCTTTCTTT. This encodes CASSDTAWGAGVGTEAFF.

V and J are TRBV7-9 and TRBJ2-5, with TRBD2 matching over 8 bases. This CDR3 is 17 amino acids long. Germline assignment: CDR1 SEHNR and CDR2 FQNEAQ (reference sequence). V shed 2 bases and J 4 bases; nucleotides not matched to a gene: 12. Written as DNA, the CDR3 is TGTGCCAGCAGCTTATCGTTCGGGGGGGCCCGACCAGAGACCCAGTACTTC. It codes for CASSLSFGGARPETQYF.

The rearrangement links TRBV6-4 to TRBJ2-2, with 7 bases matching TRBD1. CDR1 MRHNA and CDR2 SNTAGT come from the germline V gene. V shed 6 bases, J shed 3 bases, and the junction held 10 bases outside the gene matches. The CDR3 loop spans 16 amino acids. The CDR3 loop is CASRKTGLLDTGELFF. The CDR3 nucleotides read TGTGCCAGCAGGAAGACAGGGTTGTTGGACACCGGGGAGCTGTTTTTT.

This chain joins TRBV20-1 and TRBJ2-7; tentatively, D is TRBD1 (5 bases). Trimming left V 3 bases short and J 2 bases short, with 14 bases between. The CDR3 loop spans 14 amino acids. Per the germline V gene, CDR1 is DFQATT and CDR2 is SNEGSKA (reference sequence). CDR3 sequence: CSASSTDTTYEQYF. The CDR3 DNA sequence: TGCAGTGCTAGTTCGACAGACACGACCTACGAGCAGTACTTC.

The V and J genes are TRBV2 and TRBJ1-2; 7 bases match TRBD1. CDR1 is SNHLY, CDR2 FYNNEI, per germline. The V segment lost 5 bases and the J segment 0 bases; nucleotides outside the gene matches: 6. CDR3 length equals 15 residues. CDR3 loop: CASSYTGAANYGYTF. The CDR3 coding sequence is TGTGCCAGCAGTTATACAGGGGCAGCTAACTATGGCTACACCTTC.

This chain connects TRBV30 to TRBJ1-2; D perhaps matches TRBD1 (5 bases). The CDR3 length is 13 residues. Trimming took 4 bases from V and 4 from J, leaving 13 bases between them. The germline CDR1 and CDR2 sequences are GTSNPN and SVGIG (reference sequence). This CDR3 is CAWTGPPTYGYTF. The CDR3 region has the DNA TGTGCCTGGACAGGGCCCCCGACCTATGGCTACACCTTC.

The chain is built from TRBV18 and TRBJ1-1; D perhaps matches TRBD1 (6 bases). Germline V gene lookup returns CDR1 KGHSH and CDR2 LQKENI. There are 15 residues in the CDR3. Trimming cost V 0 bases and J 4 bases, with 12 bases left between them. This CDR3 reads CASSPPKGDGTEAFF. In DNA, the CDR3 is TGTGCCAGCTCACCACCGAAGGGGGACGGCACTGAAGCTTTCTTT.

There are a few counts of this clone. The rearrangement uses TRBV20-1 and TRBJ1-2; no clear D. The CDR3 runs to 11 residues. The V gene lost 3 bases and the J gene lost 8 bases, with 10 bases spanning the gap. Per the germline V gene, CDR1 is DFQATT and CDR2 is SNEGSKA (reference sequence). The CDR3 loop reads CSASILGGYTF. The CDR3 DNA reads TGCAGTGCTAGTATTTTGGGCGGCTACACCTTC.

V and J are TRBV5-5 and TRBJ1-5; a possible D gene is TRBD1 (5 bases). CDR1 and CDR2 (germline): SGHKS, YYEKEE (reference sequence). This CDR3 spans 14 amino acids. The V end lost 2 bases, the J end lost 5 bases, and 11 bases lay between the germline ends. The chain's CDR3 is CASSFADSYQPQHF. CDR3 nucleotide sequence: TGTGCCAGCAGCTTTGCTGACAGCTATCAGCCCCAGCATTTT. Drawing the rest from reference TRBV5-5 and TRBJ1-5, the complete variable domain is DAGVTQSPTHLIKTRGQQVTLRCSPISGHKSVSWYQQVLGQGPQFIFQYYEKEERGRGNFPDRFSARQFPNYSSELNVNALLLGDSALYLCASSFADSYQPQHFGDGTRLSIL.

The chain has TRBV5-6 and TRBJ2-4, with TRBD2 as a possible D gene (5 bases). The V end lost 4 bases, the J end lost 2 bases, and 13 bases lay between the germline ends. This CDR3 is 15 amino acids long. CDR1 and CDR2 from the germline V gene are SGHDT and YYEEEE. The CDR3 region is CASSPPTRTKNIQYF. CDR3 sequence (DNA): TGTGCCAGCAGCCCGCCCACTAGGACCAAAAACATTCAGTACTTC.

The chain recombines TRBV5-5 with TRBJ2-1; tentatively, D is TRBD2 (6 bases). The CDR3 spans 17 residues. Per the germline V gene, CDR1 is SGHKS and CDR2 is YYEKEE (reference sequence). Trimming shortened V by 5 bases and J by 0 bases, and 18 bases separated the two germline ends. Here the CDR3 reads CASRSGTTGSSYNEQFF. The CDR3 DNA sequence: TGTGCCAGCAGATCAGGGACCACCGGGAGCTCCTACAATGAGCAGTTCTTC.

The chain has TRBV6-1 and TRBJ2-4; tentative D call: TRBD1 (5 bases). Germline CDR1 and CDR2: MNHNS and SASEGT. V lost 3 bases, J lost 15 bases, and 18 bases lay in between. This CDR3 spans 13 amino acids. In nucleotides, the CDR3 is TGTGCCAGCAGTGACGCCCGACAGTCTGTAGGGTACTTC. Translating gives CASSDARQSVGYF.

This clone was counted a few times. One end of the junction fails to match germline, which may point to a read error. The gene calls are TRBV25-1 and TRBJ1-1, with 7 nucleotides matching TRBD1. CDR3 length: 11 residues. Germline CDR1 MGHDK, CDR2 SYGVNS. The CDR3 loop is CASSVTGVTIF. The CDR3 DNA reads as TGTGCCAGCAGTGTTACAGGGGTAACAATCTTT.

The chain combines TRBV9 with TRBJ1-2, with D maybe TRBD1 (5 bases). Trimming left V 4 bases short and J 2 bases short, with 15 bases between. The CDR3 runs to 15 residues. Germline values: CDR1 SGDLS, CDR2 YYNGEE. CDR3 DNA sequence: TGTGCCAGCAGCCCCCGGGGGACCACCAACTATGGCTACACCTTC. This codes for CASSPRGTTNYGYTF.

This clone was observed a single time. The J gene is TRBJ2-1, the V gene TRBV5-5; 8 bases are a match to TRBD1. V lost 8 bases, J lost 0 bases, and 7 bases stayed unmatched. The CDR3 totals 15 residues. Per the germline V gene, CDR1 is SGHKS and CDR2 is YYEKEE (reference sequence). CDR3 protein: CASTQGDSSYNEQFF. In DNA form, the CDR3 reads TGTGCCAGTACACAGGGGGATAGCTCCTACAATGAGCAGTTCTTC.

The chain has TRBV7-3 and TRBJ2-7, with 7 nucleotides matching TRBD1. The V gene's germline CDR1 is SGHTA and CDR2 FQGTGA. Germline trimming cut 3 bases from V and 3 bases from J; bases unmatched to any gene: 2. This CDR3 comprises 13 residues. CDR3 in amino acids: CASSLDRFYEQYF. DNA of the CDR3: TGTGCCAGCAGCTTGGACAGGTTCTACGAGCAGTACTTC.

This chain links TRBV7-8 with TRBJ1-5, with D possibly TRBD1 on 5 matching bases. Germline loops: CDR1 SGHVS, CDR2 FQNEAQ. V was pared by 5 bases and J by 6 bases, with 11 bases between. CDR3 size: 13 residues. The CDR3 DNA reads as TGTGCCAGCAGCCCGACAGTGCCTCAGCCCCAGCATTTT. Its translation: CASSPTVPQPQHF.